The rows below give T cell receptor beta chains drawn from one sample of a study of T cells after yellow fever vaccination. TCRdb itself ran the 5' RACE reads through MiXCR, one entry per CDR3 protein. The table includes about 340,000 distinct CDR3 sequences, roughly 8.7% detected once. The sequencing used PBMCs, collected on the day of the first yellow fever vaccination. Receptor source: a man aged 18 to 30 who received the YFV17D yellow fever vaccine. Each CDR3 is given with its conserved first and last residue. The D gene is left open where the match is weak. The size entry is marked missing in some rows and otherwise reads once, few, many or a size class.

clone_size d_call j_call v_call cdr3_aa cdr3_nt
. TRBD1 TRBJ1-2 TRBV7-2 CASRADSTGVSGYTF TGTGCCAGCAGAGCTGACTCCACAGGGGTCTCTGGCTACACCTTC
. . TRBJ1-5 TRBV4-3 CASSQGYLEGGNQPQHF TGCGCCAGCAGCCAAGGGTACCTCGAAGGGGGCAATCAGCCCCAGCATTTT
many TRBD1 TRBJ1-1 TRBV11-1 CASSLAQGSTEAFF TGTGCCAGCAGCTTAGCACAGGGGAGCACTGAAGCTTTCTTT
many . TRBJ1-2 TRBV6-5 CASSYGGFINYGYTF TGTGCCAGCAGTTACGGGGGGTTTATTAACTATGGCTACACCTTC
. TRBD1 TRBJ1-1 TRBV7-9 CASSLRLTGGNTEAFF TGTGCCAGCAGCTTAAGGTTGACAGGGGGGAACACTGAAGCTTTCTTT
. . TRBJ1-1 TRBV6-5 CASSYSGINTEAFF TGTGCCAGCAGTTACTCGGGGATCAACACTGAAGCTTTCTTT
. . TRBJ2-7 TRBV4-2 CASSPELRISYEQYF TGTGCCAGCAGCCCGGAGCTTCGGATTTCGTACGAGCAGTACTTC
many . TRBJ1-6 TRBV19 CASSIATSTGSPLHF TGTGCCAGTAGTATTGCAACGAGTACGGGGTCACCCCTCCACTTT
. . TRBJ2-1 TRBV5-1 CASSFEPGTHNEQFF TGCGCCAGCAGCTTCGAGCCCGGGACGCACAATGAGCAGTTCTTC
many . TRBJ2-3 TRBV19 CASSMQGTDTQYF TGTGCCAGTAGTATGCAGGGAACAGATACGCAGTATTTT
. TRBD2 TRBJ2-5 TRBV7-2 CASRRGGAKETQYF TGTGCCAGCCGACGCGGGGGGGCGAAGGAGACCCAGTACTTC
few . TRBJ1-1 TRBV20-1 CSATPEVKAFF TGCAGTGCTACCCCGGAGGTAAAAGCTTTCTTT
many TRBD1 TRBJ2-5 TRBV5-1 CASSYAPGQGANAETQYF TGCGCCAGCAGTTATGCTCCGGGACAGGGGGCGAATGCGGAGACCCAGTACTTC
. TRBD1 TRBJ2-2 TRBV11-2 CASSPYRGRAGELFF TGTGCCAGCAGCCCTTACAGGGGGCGCGCCGGGGAGCTGTTTTTT
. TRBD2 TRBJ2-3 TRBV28 CASRRSRPSGDTDTQYF TGTGCCAGCAGACGCTCGCGCCCCAGCGGGGACACAGATACGCAGTATTTT
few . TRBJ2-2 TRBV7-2 CASSSSPRGGNTGELFF TGTGCCAGCAGCTCAAGCCCTAGGGGGGGGAACACCGGGGAGCTGTTTTTT
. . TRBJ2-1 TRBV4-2 CASLATGAINEQFF TGTGCCAGCCTTGCTACCGGGGCCATTAATGAGCAGTTCTTC
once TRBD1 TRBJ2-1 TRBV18 CASSPTGQGYNEKFF TGTGCCAGCTCACCGACGGGACAGGGGTACAATGAGAAGTTCTTC
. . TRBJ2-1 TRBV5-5 CAISPEGRYNEQFF TGTGCCATCAGCCCCGAGGGCCGGTACAATGAGCAGTTCTTC
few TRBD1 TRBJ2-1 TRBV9 CASSPRTGVVHEQFF TGTGCCAGCAGCCCCCGGACAGGGGTCGTCCATGAGCAGTTCTTC
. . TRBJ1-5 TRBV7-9 CASSKYGDNQPQHF TGTGCCAGCAGTAAGTATGGTGACAATCAGCCCCAGCATTTT
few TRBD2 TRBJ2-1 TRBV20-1 CSASDTLAGGVNEQFF TGCAGTGCTAGCGATACTCTAGCGGGGGGAGTCAATGAGCAGTTCTTC
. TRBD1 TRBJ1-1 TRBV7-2 CASSSDRAINTEAFF TGTGCCAGCAGCTCGGACAGGGCAATAAACACTGAAGCTTTCTTT
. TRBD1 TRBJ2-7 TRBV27 CASSSPGTGIGSYEQYF TGTGCCAGCAGTTCCCCCGGGACAGGGATCGGCTCCTACGAGCAGTACTTC
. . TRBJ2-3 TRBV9 CASSVDGGTDTQYF TGTGCCAGCAGCGTAGACGGGGGCACAGATACGCAGTATTTT
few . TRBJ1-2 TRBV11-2 CASSVGPSAIYGYTF TGTGCCAGCAGCGTGGGACCGTCGGCGATCTATGGCTACACCTTC
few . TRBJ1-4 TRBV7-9 CASSKGQGPEKLFF TGTGCCAGCAGTAAGGGTCAGGGTCCCGAAAAACTGTTTTTT
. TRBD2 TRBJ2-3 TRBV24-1 CATSDPTPGGSGTDTQYF TGTGCCACCAGTGATCCAACGCCGGGGGGGTCTGGCACAGATACGCAGTATTTT
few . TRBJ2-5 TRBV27 CASSLAGDSPTQYF TGTGCCAGCAGTTTAGCGGGTGATTCACCTACCCAGTACTTC
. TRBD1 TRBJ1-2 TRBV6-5 CASSYSGQGGYGYTF TGTGCCAGCAGTTACTCGGGGCAGGGGGGCTATGGCTACACCTTC